These 5 T cell receptor beta chains came from one sample sequenced in a study of T cell changes during pregnancy in multiple sclerosis. TCRdb's table, derived via immunoSEQ multiplex PCR, lists solely in-frame clones and lacks some. This table has under 95,000 clones, approximately 92% appearing once. This material consisted of peripheral blood, taken in the second trimester of pregnancy. These receptors all come from a female donor with multiple sclerosis, enrolled in a pregnancy study.

The V gene is TRBV15, the J gene TRBJ1-4; D possibly corresponds to TRBD1 (5 bases). V lost 0 bases, J lost 5 bases, and 10 bases lay in between. CDR3 length: 15 amino acids. The germline CDR1 and CDR2 sequences are LNHNV and YYDKDF (reference sequence). CDR3 region: CATSRDGAENEKLFF. CDR3 DNA: TGTGCCACCAGCAGAGATGGGGCGGAAAATGAAAAACTGTTTTTT.

This sequence joins TRBV11-3 and TRBJ1-6; 9 bases are a match to TRBD1. Germline values: CDR1 SGHNT, CDR2 YENEEA. V trimming: 1 base; J trimming: 7 bases; junction bases outside the gene matches: 8. There are 17 residues in the CDR3. Here the CDR3 reads CASSLGGGDRDNSPLHF. Written as DNA, the CDR3 is TGTGCCAGCAGCTTAGGAGGGGGGGACAGGGACAATTCACCCCTCCACTTT.

The sample holds one count of this clone. The genes are TRBV9 and TRBJ2-7; 10 nucleotides line up with TRBD1. CDR3 length equals 16 residues. CDR1 and CDR2 (germline): SGDLS, YYNGEE. Unmatched junction bases numbered 9, after V lost 4 bases and J lost 2 bases. The CDR3 region is CASSPRPGTGAYEQYF. For the CDR3, the DNA is TGTGCCAGCAGCCCAAGGCCGGGGACAGGGGCCTACGAGCAGTACTTC.

V is TRBV11-2 and J is TRBJ2-7, with D tentatively TRBD2 (6 bases). V lost 3 bases to trimming and J lost 0 bases, with 9 bases between them. Germline CDR1 reads SGHAT; CDR2 reads FQNNGV. The CDR3 runs 14 residues. In DNA, the CDR3 is TGTGCCAGCAGCTTCGAGGGAGGCTCCTACGAGCAGTACTTC. The encoded protein is CASSFEGGSYEQYF.

The V and J genes are TRBV11-3 and TRBJ2-5; 8 nucleotides match TRBD2. CDR1 and CDR2 from the germline V gene are SGHNT and YENEEA. J lost 3 bases, V lost 5 bases, and 8 bases had no gene match. The CDR3 consists of 15 residues. The CDR3 DNA reads TGTGCCAGCAGCCTGACCGGGACTAGGGAAGAGACCCAGTACTTC. Protein sequence: CASSLTGTREETQYF.